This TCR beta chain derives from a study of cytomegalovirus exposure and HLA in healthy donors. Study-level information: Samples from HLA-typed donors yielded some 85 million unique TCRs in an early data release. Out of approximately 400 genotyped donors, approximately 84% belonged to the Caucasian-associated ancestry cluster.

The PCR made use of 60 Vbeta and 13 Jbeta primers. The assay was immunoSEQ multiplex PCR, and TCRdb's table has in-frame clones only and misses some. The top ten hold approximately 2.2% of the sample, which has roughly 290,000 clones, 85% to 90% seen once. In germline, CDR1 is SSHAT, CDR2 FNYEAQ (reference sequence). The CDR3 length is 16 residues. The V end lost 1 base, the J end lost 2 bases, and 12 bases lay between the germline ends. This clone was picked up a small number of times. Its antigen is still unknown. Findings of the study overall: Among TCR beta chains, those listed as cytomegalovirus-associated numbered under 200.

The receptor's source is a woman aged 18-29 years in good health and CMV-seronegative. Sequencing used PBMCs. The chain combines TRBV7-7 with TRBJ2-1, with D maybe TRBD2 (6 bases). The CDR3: CASSLGRGGTYNEQFF. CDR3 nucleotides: TGTGCCAGCAGCTTAGGACGAGGCGGGACCTACAATGAGCAGTTCTTC.